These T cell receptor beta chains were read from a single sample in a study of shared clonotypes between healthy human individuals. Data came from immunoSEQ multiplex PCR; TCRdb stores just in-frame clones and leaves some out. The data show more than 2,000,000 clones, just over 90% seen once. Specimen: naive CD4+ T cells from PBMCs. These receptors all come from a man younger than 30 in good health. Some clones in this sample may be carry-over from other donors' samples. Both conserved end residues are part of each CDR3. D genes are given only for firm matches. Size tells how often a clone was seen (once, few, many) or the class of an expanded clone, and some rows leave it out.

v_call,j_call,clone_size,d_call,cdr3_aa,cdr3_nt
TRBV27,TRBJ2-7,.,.,CASTSFKQYF,TGTGCCAGCACCTCCTTTAAGCAGTACTTC
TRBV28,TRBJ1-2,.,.,CASSLPSFDTNYGYTF,TGTGCCAGCAGTTTACCCTCGTTCGACACGAACTATGGCTACACCTTC
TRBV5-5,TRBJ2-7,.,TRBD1,CASSPSDRDPYEQYF,TGTGCCAGCAGCCCCAGCGACAGGGACCCCTACGAGCAGTACTTC
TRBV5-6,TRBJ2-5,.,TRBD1,CASSLCGQGETQYF,TGTGCCAGCAGCTTGTGTGGACAGGGAGAGACCCAGTACTTC
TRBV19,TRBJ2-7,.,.,CASSIGGRDTYEQYF,TGTGCCAGTAGTATAGGGGGGAGGGACACCTACGAGCAGTACTTC
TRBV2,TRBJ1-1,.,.,CASAAWEGGTEAFF,TGTGCCAGCGCCGCTTGGGAAGGGGGCACTGAAGCTTTCTTT
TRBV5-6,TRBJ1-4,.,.,CASSLGPGVGEKLFF,TGTGCCAGCAGCTTGGGGCCAGGGGTTGGTGAAAAACTGTTTTTT
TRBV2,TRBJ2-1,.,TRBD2,CASSHGLAGVFDEQFF,TGTGCCAGCAGCCACGGACTAGCGGGAGTATTCGATGAGCAGTTCTTC
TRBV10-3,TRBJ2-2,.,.,CAIRADSRRSGELFF,TGTGCCATCAGGGCGGACTCCCGGCGGAGCGGGGAGCTGTTTTTT
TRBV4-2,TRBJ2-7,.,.,CASSWAGQSSYEQYF,TGTGCCAGCAGCTGGGCTGGGCAGAGCTCCTACGAGCAGTACTTC
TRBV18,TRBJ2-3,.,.,CASSLRGTDTQYF,TGTGCCAGCTCCCTTCGAGGCACAGATACGCAGTATTTT
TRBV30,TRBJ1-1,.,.,CAWHRANTEAFF,TGTGCCTGGCACAGGGCGAACACTGAAGCTTTCTTT
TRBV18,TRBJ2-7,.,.,CASSRSADSYEQYF,TGTGCCAGCTCACGTTCGGCAGACTCCTACGAGCAGTACTTC
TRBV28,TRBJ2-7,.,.,CASSPQRGSSEQYF,TGTGCCAGCAGTCCACAGAGAGGGAGCTCCGAGCAGTACTTC
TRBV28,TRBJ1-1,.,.,CASSSPETEAFF,TGTGCCAGCAGTTCCCCTGAGACTGAAGCTTTCTTT
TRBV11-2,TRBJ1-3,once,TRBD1,CASSQDRFEDTIYF,TGTGCCAGCAGCCAGGACAGGTTCGAGGACACCATATATTTT
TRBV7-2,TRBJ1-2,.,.,CASSPRHQANYGYTF,TGTGCCAGCAGCCCCAGACACCAAGCGAACTATGGCTACACCTTC
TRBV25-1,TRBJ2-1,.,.,CASSDEGGSNEQFF,TGTGCCAGCAGTGATGAGGGAGGTAGTAATGAGCAGTTCTTC
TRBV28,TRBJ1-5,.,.,CASSLGGLGNQPQHF,TGTGCCAGCAGTTTAGGGGGTTTGGGCAATCAGCCCCAGCATTTT
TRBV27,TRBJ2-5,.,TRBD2,CASRPLAGDPRTQYF,TGTGCCAGCAGACCACTAGCGGGAGACCCGAGGACCCAGTACTTC
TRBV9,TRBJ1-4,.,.,CASSVSGTNEKLFF,TGTGCCAGCAGCGTCAGTGGGACCAATGAAAAACTGTTTTTT
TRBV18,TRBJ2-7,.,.,CASSPPGLLYEQYF,TGTGCCAGCTCACCACCTGGACTTCTATACGAGCAGTACTTC
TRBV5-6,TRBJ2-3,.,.,CASSLDLSTDTQYF,TGTGCCAGCAGCTTGGACCTGAGCACAGATACGCAGTATTTT
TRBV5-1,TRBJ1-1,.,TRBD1,CASSSGQGNTEAFF,TGCGCCAGCAGCTCGGGACAGGGTAACACTGAAGCTTTCTTT
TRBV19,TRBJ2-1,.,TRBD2,CASRGAGAEQFF,TGTGCCAGTAGGGGAGCGGGAGCTGAGCAGTTCTTC
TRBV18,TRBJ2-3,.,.,CASSRLLSTDTQYF,TGTGCCAGCTCACGGCTGTTAAGCACAGATACGCAGTATTTT
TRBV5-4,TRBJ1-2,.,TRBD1,CASSSRVGGNYGYTF,TGTGCCAGCAGCTCGCGGGTAGGGGGCAACTATGGCTACACCTTC
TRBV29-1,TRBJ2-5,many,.,CSVSPDQETQYF,TGCAGCGTTTCCCCAGACCAAGAGACCCAGTACTTC
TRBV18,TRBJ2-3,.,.,CASSAGWDTQYF,TGTGCCAGCTCCGCAGGGTGGGATACGCAGTATTTT
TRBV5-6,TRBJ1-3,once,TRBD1,CASSLAGRGSTGNTIYF,TGTGCCAGCAGCTTGGCAGGCAGGGGGAGTACTGGAAACACCATATATTTT
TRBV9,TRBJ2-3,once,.,CASSVVSLDTQYF,TGTGCCAGCAGCGTAGTTTCGCTAGATACGCAGTATTTT
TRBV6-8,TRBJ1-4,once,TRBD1,CASKEGQGSANEKLFF,TGTGCCAGCAAGGAGGGACAGGGTTCAGCTAATGAAAAACTGTTTTTT
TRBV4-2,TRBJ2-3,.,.,CASSQAALAGFTDTQYF,TGTGCCAGCAGCCAAGCTGCGCTAGCCGGTTTCACAGATACGCAGTATTTT
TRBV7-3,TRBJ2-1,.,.,CASSLARENNEQFF,TGTGCCAGCAGCTTAGCCAGAGAAAACAATGAGCAGTTCTTC
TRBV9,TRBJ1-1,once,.,CASSVGGAPDTEAFF,TGTGCCAGCAGCGTTGGGGGCGCCCCGGACACTGAAGCTTTCTTT
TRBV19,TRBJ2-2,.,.,CASGGLRTGELFF,TGTGCCAGTGGAGGGCTTAGGACCGGGGAGCTGTTTTTT
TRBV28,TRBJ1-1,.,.,CASVEGMNTEAFF,TGTGCCAGCGTTGAGGGGATGAACACTGAAGCTTTCTTT
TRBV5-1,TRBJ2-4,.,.,CASSLAPGARNIQYF,TGCGCCAGCAGCTTGGCCCCGGGGGCTAGGAACATTCAGTACTTC
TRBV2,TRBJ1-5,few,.,CASIQESNQPQHF,TGTGCCAGCATTCAGGAGAGCAATCAGCCCCAGCATTTT
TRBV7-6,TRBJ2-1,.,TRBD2,CASSLVALAGSYNEQFF,TGTGCCAGCAGCTTAGTAGCGCTAGCGGGCTCCTACAATGAGCAGTTCTTC
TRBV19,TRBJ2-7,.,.,CASSIGGEQYF,TGTGCCAGTAGTATAGGGGGCGAGCAGTACTTC
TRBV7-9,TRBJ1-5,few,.,CASSPVGNSNQPQHF,TGTGCCAGCAGCCCTGTGGGCAACAGCAATCAGCCCCAGCATTTT
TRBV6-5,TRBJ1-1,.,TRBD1,CATERGHGNTEAFF,TGTGCCACGGAGAGGGGGCATGGGAACACTGAAGCTTTCTTT
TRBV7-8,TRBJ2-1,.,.,CASSLTGVLYNEQFF,TGTGCCAGCAGCTTAACCGGGGTCCTATACAATGAGCAGTTCTTC
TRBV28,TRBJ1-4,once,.,CASSLRRGTNEKLFF,TGTGCCAGCAGTTTACGCCGCGGAACTAATGAAAAACTGTTTTTT